These 11 T cell receptor beta chains came from one sample sequenced in a study of T cell responses to AZD1222 COVID-19 vaccine. Data came from immunoSEQ multiplex PCR; TCRdb stores just in-frame clones and leaves some out. The sample lists about 88,000 clones, roughly nine tenths occurring once. Sample: peripheral blood, taken 28 days after the second AZD1222 dose. The source is an adult who received the AZD1222 COVID-19 vaccine.

The chain combines TRBV30 with TRBJ2-1; maybe TRBD1 (5 bases). CDR1 is GTSNPN, CDR2 SVGIG, per germline (reference sequence). V was cut by 0 bases and J by 8 bases, with 17 bases left in between. The CDR3 is 15 residues long. CDR3 DNA sequence: TGTGCCTGGAGTGTTGACATGGGGCTCGTCGATGAGCAGTTCTTC. This gives the protein CAWSVDMGLVDEQFF.

The genes are TRBV5-1 and TRBJ2-5; 11 nucleotides match TRBD2. The V gene's germline CDR1 is SGHRS and CDR2 YFSETQ. This CDR3 is built from 15 residues. V lost 4 bases to trimming and J lost 5 bases; unmatched junction nucleotides: 7. The CDR3, as DNA: TGCGCCAGCAGCCTTAGCGGGGGGGCCTCGGAGACCCAGTACTTC. Translation: CASSLSGGASETQYF.

The genes are TRBV2 and TRBJ2-5; D might be TRBD2 (5 bases). The length of the CDR3 is 16 residues. Germline V lookup: CDR1 SNHLY, CDR2 FYNNEI. V was pared by 1 base and J by 0 bases, with 12 bases between. The CDR3 loop is CASSEGVATYQETQYF. The CDR3 DNA is TGTGCCAGCAGTGAAGGGGTAGCGACCTACCAAGAGACCCAGTACTTC.

The chain recombines TRBV5-5 with TRBJ1-4, with 7 bases aligning to TRBD1. The junction had 4 bases not matched to a gene; V was cut back by 4 bases and J by 1 base. CDR3 length: 15 amino acids. Germline CDR1 reads SGHKS; CDR2 reads YYEKEE (reference sequence). The CDR3 coding sequence is TGTGCCAGCAGCCGACAGGGTCGAACTAATGAAAAACTGTTTTTT. It yields the protein CASSRQGRTNEKLFF. Looking up the rest from reference TRBV5-5 and TRBJ1-4 gives the full variable domain: DAGVTQSPTHLIKTRGQQVTLRCSPISGHKSVSWYQQVLGQGPQFIFQYYEKEERGRGNFPDRFSARQFPNYSSELNVNALLLGDSALYLCASSRQGRTNEKLFFGSGTQLSVL.

The CDR3, as DNA: TGCGCCAGCAGCCTCCCCGGTTCCGGGGAGCTGTTTTTT. It encodes CASSLPGSGELFF. This chain links TRBV5-1 with TRBJ2-2; D remains unclear. The CDR3 spans 13 residues. V gave up 4 bases and J gave up 6 bases, with 10 bases separating them. Germline V gives CDR1 SGHRS, CDR2 YFSETQ.

The CDR3 reads CASSLSVTNTIYF. The CDR3 coding sequence is TGTGCCAGCAGTTTGTCCGTGACAAACACCATATATTTT. The V call is TRBV12-3 or TRBV12-4, the J call TRBJ1-3; no clear D gene. V lost 3 bases and J lost 6, with 9 bases in between. The length of the CDR3 is 13 residues.

The rearrangement links TRBV9 to TRBJ1-3; D is unresolved. The CDR3 is 13 amino acids. V was pared by 7 bases and J by 1 base, with 9 bases between. Germline assignment: CDR1 SGDLS and CDR2 YYNGEE. The CDR3 protein is CASGSQSGNTIYF. CDR3 bases: TGTGCCAGCGGCTCCCAATCTGGAAACACCATATATTTT. Variable domain in full (rest from reference TRBV9 and TRBJ1-3): DSGVTQTPKHLITATGQRVTLRCSPRSGDLSVYWYQQSLDQGLQFLIQYYNGEERAKGNILERFSAQQFPDLHSELNLSSLELGDSALYFCASGSQSGNTIYFGEGSWLTVV.

This chain connects TRBV5-1 to TRBJ2-2; D ambiguous. Germline V CDR1 and CDR2: SGHRS, YFSETQ. V was clipped by 1 base and J by 6 bases, with 7 bases between them. The CDR3 has 13 amino acids. The CDR3 is CASSLLGSGELFF. The CDR3 DNA sequence: TGCGCCAGCAGCTTGTTAGGGTCCGGGGAGCTGTTTTTT.

This chain connects TRBV7-8 to TRBJ1-3; 7 nucleotides line up with TRBD1. This CDR3 region has 16 residues. With V trimmed by 1 base and J by 6 bases, 9 bases remained unmatched. Looked up from germline, CDR1 is SGHVS and CDR2 is FQNEAQ. This chain's CDR3 is CASSLGSRGGENTIYF. CDR3 DNA sequence: TGTGCCAGCAGCTTAGGGTCCAGAGGGGGCGAAAACACCATATATTTT.

The chain is built from TRBV28 and TRBJ1-4, with 10 bases lining up with TRBD1. J was trimmed by 6 bases and V by 4 bases; bases with no gene match: 2. CDR3 length equals 14 residues. The germline V gene encodes CDR1 MDHEN and CDR2 SYDVKM. CDR3 coding DNA: TGTGCCAGCAGTTCGGGACAGGGGTATGAAAAACTGTTTTTT. Its translation: CASSSGQGYEKLFF.

The chain uses TRBV5-1 and TRBJ1-1, with a possible D match to TRBD1 (5 bases). Germline CDR1 reads SGHRS; CDR2 reads YFSETQ. This CDR3 has 15 residues. V gave up 4 bases and J gave up 1 base, with 14 bases separating them. The chain's CDR3 is CASSAGTEPNTEAFF. Written as DNA, the CDR3 is TGCGCCAGCAGCGCGGGGACGGAGCCGAACACTGAAGCTTTCTTT.